The rows below give T cell receptor beta chains drawn from one sample of a study of shared clonotypes between healthy human individuals. Method: immunoSEQ multiplex PCR; TCRdb's copy keeps in-frame clones and lacks some. The table shows around 940,000 clones, with around 80% occurring only once. The specimen sequenced was memory CD4+ T cells sorted from blood. All receptors come from a man aged 18 to 35 in good health. CDR3s include the opening cysteine and the closing phenylalanine or tryptophan. D genes are given only for firm matches. Size is omitted from some rows. Given values are once, few, many or a class for expanded clones.

v_call,j_call,clone_size,d_call,cdr3_nt,cdr3_aa
TRBV4-1,TRBJ1-2,.,.,TGCGCCAGCAGCCAAGTGGGGAGCTATGGCTACACCTTC,CASSQVGSYGYTF
TRBV5-1,TRBJ1-1,.,.,TGCGCCAGCAGCTTGACCGAGATGAACACTGAAGCTTTCTTT,CASSLTEMNTEAFF
TRBV10-3,TRBJ1-1,once,.,TGTGCCATCAGTGAGTCGACCTTTACTGAAGCTTTCTTT,CAISESTFTEAFF
TRBV9,TRBJ1-3,.,.,TGTGCCAGCAGCAGGGATCCGGGGGGCTCTGGAAACACCATATATTTT,CASSRDPGGSGNTIYF
TRBV6-6,TRBJ2-1,.,.,TGTGCCAGCACTGGGGGAGGAATAAATAATGAGCAGTTCTTC,CASTGGGINNEQFF
TRBV5-1,TRBJ1-2,.,TRBD1,TGCGCCAGCAGCTTCGAGGGACAGAGTAACTATGGCTACACCTTC,CASSFEGQSNYGYTF
TRBV28,TRBJ1-1,few,TRBD1,TGTGCCAGCAGTTTCCAATCAGGGGGCTATGAAGCTTTCTTT,CASSFQSGGYEAFF
TRBV28,TRBJ2-7,once,TRBD2,TGTGCCAGCAGTTCCCCTAGCGGGGGGGCCGACGAGCAGTACTTC,CASSSPSGGADEQYF
TRBV18,TRBJ2-5,.,.,TGTGCCAGCTCACCACCTGTTGGGGAGACCCAGTACTTC,CASSPPVGETQYF
TRBV5-4,TRBJ2-2,.,.,TGTGCCAGCAGCTTGCCAGGGACGAACACCGGGGAGCTGTTTTTT,CASSLPGTNTGELFF
TRBV30,TRBJ2-3,.,.,TGTGCCTGGAGTGTACTTCGGCCGCCCACAGATACGCAGTATTTT,CAWSVLRPPTDTQYF
TRBV5-6,TRBJ1-2,.,.,TGTGCCAGCAGCTTGGGCAGCTATGGCTACACCTTC,CASSLGSYGYTF
TRBV19,TRBJ1-5,few,TRBD1,TGTGCCAGTAGTATCGACAGGGCCACTCAGCCCCAGCATTTT,CASSIDRATQPQHF
TRBV4-3,TRBJ2-7,.,TRBD2,TGCGCCAGCAGCCAACAAAATACCGGGACTAGCGGGAGGGTCTACGAGCAGTACTTC,CASSQQNTGTSGRVYEQYF
TRBV29-1,TRBJ2-3,.,.,TGCAGCGTTGAGGGGCAGGGCACAGATACGCAGTATTTT,CSVEGQGTDTQYF
TRBV28,TRBJ2-4,.,.,TGTGCCAGCAGTTTCGGTCAGCAAAACATTCAGTACTTC,CASSFGQQNIQYF
TRBV27,TRBJ1-2,.,.,TGTGCCAGCAGTCAACTCGCTCAGTCTTTCTATGGCTACACCTTC,CASSQLAQSFYGYTF
TRBV10-3,TRBJ1-1,.,.,TGTGCCATCAGTGAATTGGGACAACGAGCTTTCTTT,CAISELGQRAFF
TRBV18,TRBJ2-4,.,.,TGTGCCAGCTCTTCGGCGAGGGCAGCCAAAAACATTCAGTACTTC,CASSSARAAKNIQYF
TRBV6-1,TRBJ2-5,few,.,TGTGCCAGCAAGGTCAGTAGCGGAGAGACCCAGTACTTC,CASKVSSGETQYF
TRBV5-1,TRBJ2-1,.,TRBD1,TGCGCCAGCAGAGTCCAGGGGGCGAACAATGAGCAGTTCTTC,CASRVQGANNEQFF
TRBV5-1,TRBJ2-2,.,TRBD1,TGCGCCAGCAGTTCCGGGACAGGGGGAACCGGGGAGCTGTTTTTT,CASSSGTGGTGELFF
TRBV4-1,TRBJ1-2,.,.,TGCGCCAGCAGCCTTGGGGACCCTGGGCACTATGGCTACACCTTC,CASSLGDPGHYGYTF
TRBV11-2,TRBJ1-5,.,TRBD1,TGTGCCAGCAGCGCTGCAGGGGGAGGTCAGCCCCAGCATTTT,CASSAAGGGQPQHF
TRBV5-1,TRBJ2-7,few,.,TGCGCCAGCAGGCCCGGCCAGGGGTCTTCCTACGAGCAGTACTTC,CASRPGQGSSYEQYF
TRBV5-1,TRBJ2-4,.,.,TGCGCCAGCAGCTTGGCTGGGGAAAACATTCAGTACTTC,CASSLAGENIQYF
TRBV2,TRBJ1-5,.,.,TGTGCCAGCAGTGCGTTAGGTAACAATCAGCCCCAGCATTTT,CASSALGNNQPQHF
TRBV7-2,TRBJ2-3,once,TRBD2,TGTGCCAGCAGCCGACATCATGGGCTAGCGGGAGGACCTCGGGATACGCAGTATTTT,CASSRHHGLAGGPRDTQYF
TRBV5-1,TRBJ1-2,.,TRBD1,TGCGCCAGCAGCTTGGCCCCCGACAGGGGAGGGTATGGCTACACCTTC,CASSLAPDRGGYGYTF
TRBV5-1,TRBJ2-5,.,TRBD1,TGCGCCAGCAGCTTCACAGGGGTTTACCAAGAGACCCAGTACTTC,CASSFTGVYQETQYF
TRBV4-1,TRBJ2-7,.,TRBD2,TGCGCCAGCAGCCAAGTCGAACTAGCGGGAGCCTACGAGCAGTACTTC,CASSQVELAGAYEQYF
TRBV6-5,TRBJ1-2,.,TRBD1,TGTGCCAGCAGTTACCTGACAGGGGCTAACTATGGCTACACCTTC,CASSYLTGANYGYTF
TRBV6-7,TRBJ2-3,.,TRBD2,TGTGCCAGCAGTTCGACTAGCGGGCCAGGGGCAGATACGCAGTATTTT,CASSSTSGPGADTQYF
TRBV30,TRBJ2-2,once,.,TGTGCCTGGAGGCTGGGGGCCACCGGGGAGCTGTTTTTT,CAWRLGATGELFF
TRBV4-3,TRBJ2-2,once,TRBD2,TGCGCCAGCAGCCTGACCGTCGGGAGGGTACCCGGGGAGCTGTTTTTT,CASSLTVGRVPGELFF
TRBV27,TRBJ1-2,.,.,TGTGCCAGCAGCCTACATAATACAAACTATGGCTACACCTTC,CASSLHNTNYGYTF
TRBV5-1,TRBJ2-2,.,.,TGCGCCAGCAGCTTGGGACCATCGAACACCGGGGAGCTGTTTTTT,CASSLGPSNTGELFF
TRBV19,TRBJ1-2,.,.,TGTGCCAGTAGTATTACGTCCGGGGGCAACTATGGCTACACCTTC,CASSITSGGNYGYTF
TRBV6-6,TRBJ2-6,.,.,TGTGCCAGCAGTTACAGGGCCGGGGCCAACGTCCTGACTTTC,CASSYRAGANVLTF
TRBV4-3,TRBJ2-1,.,TRBD2,TGCGCCAGCAGCCAAAAAAGTTCCCTAAGTAGCGGGTCCTACAATGAGCAGTTCTTC,CASSQKSSLSSGSYNEQFF
TRBV28,TRBJ1-4,many,TRBD1,TGTGCCAGCACCCGCTCGCTCAGGGGGCGGAGTGAAAAACTGTTTTTT,CASTRSLRGRSEKLFF
TRBV5-1,TRBJ2-3,.,TRBD1,TGCGCCAGCAGCTCCGGACAGGGCCCGAGCACAGATACGCAGTATTTT,CASSSGQGPSTDTQYF
TRBV9,TRBJ2-3,once,TRBD2,TGTGCCAGCAGCGTAGTCCCAGCGGGAAGCGCAGATACGCAGTATTTT,CASSVVPAGSADTQYF
TRBV30,TRBJ2-7,.,.,TGTGCCTGGAGCGGAAGGGGAGGCAGGGTGGAGGAGCAGTACTTC,CAWSGRGGRVEEQYF
TRBV29-1,TRBJ1-1,.,TRBD1,TGCAGCGTTATCACAGGGGGCGCGTACAACACTGAAGCTTTCTTT,CSVITGGAYNTEAFF
TRBV7-9,TRBJ1-6,.,.,TGTGCCAGCAGCTTAAAGAATTCACCCCTCCACTTT,CASSLKNSPLHF
TRBV14,TRBJ1-2,.,TRBD1,TGTGCCAGCAGCCTTGACAGGGGCTATGGCTACACCTTC,CASSLDRGYGYTF
TRBV5-4,TRBJ2-5,.,.,TGTGCCAGCAGCGCCGTGGTACAAGAGACCCAGTACTTC,CASSAVVQETQYF
TRBV25-1,TRBJ2-2,.,.,TGTGCCAGCAGCGATTTCCAGGGGGGTCCCGGGGAGCTGTTTTTT,CASSDFQGGPGELFF
TRBV7-2,TRBJ2-7,.,TRBD2,TGTGCCAGCAGCTTAGTCTCGGCTAGCGGGACCTACGAGCAGTACTTC,CASSLVSASGTYEQYF
TRBV15,TRBJ2-7,.,.,TGTGCCACCAGCAGAGACCCCGGCGGCTACGAGCAGTACTTC,CATSRDPGGYEQYF
TRBV28,TRBJ1-1,.,TRBD1,TGTGCCAGCAGTTTAGGGGAGGACAGGCCCAACACTGAAGCTTTCTTT,CASSLGEDRPNTEAFF
TRBV4-3,TRBJ2-3,.,.,TGCGCCAGCAGCCAAGAGGGTCGGAGCACAGATACGCAGTATTTT,CASSQEGRSTDTQYF
TRBV5-4,TRBJ2-3,.,.,TGTGCCAGCAGCTCAGCTTCGCGGGGACTCACAGATACGCAGTATTTT,CASSSASRGLTDTQYF
TRBV19,TRBJ2-3,.,TRBD2,TGTGCCAGTAGCGGGACTAGCGGGAGTTTAGTAGATACGCAGTATTTT,CASSGTSGSLVDTQYF
TRBV6-5,TRBJ1-5,.,.,TGTGCCAGCAGTTACGGGAGTGGCAATCAGCCCCAGCATTTT,CASSYGSGNQPQHF
TRBV30,TRBJ1-1,once,.,TGTGCCTGGAGGGCAGGGCAGATTCCTGAAGCTTTCTTT,CAWRAGQIPEAFF
TRBV2,TRBJ1-6,.,TRBD1,TGTGCCAGCACCGAACGGGACAGGGGAGGGGGTTCACCCCTCCACTTT,CASTERDRGGGSPLHF
TRBV29-1,TRBJ1-6,.,.,TGCAGCGTCCGGGACGGCAATTCACCCCTCCACTTT,CSVRDGNSPLHF
TRBV6-6,TRBJ1-2,.,.,TGTGCCAGCAGTCGGACAGAGACTAACTATGGCTACACCTTC,CASSRTETNYGYTF